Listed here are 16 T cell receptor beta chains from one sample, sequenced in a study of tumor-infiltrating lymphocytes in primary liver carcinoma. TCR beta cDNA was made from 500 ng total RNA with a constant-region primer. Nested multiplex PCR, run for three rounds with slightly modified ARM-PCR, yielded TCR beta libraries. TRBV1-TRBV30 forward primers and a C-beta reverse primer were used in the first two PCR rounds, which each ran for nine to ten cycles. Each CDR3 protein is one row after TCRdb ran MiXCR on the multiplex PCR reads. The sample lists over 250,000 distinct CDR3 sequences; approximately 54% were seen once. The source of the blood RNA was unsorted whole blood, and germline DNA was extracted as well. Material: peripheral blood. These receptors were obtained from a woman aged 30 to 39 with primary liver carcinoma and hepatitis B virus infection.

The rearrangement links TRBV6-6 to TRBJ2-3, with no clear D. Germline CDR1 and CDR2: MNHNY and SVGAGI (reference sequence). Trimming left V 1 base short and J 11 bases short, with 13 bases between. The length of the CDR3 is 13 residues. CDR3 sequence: CASSYFLGPQQYF. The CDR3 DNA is TGTGCCAGCAGTTACTTTCTAGGACCACAGCAGTATTTT.

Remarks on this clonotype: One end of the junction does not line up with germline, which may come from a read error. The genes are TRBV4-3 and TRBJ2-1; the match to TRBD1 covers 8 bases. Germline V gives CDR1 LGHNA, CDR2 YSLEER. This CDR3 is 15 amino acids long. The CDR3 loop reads CAGSQDRGSYNEQFF. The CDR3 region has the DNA TGCGCCGGCAGCCAAGACAGGGGATCCTACAATGAGCAGTTCTTC.

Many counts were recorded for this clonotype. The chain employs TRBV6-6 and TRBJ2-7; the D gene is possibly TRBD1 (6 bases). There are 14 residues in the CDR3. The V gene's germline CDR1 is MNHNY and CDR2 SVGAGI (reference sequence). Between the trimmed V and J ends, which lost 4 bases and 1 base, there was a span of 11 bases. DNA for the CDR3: TGTGCCAGCAGTTCGGACAGCTTTTCCTACGAGCAGTACTTC. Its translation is CASSSDSFSYEQYF.

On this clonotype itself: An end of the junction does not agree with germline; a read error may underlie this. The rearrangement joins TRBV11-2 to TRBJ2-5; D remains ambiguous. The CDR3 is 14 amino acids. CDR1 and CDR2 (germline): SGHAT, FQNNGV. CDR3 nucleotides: TGTGCCAACAGCTTAGGCCCAACGGAAGAGACCCAGTACTTC. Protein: CANSLGPTEETQYF. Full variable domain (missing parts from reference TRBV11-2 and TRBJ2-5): EAGVAQSPRYKIIEKRQSVAFWCNPISGHATLYWYQQILGQGPKLLIQFQNNGVVDDSQLPKDRFSAERLKGVDSTLKIQPAKLEDSAVYLCANSLGPTEETQYFGPGTRLLVL.

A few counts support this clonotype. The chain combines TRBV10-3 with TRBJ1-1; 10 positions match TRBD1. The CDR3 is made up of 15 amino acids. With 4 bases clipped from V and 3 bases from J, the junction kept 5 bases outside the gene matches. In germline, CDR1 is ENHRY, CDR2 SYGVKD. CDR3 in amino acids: CAISGGQGIHTEAFF. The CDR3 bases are TGTGCCATCAGTGGGGGACAGGGGATCCACACTGAAGCTTTCTTT.

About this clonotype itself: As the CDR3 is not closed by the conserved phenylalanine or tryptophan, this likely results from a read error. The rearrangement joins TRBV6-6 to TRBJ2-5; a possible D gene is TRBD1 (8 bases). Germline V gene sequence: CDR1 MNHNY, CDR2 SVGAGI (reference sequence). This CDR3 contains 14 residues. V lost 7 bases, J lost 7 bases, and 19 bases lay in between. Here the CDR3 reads CASNQQGGRRTQYV. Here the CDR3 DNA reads TGTGCCAGCAATCAACAGGGGGGGAGGAGGACCCAGTACGTC.

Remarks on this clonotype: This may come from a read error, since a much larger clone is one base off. Here the CDR3 reads CASSGVETQYF. Written as DNA, the CDR3 is TGTGCCAGCAGCGGGGTGGAGACCCAGTACTTC. V gene TRBV6-5 combines with J gene TRBJ2-5; D perhaps matches TRBD2 (5 bases). This CDR3 has 11 amino acids. From germline, CDR1 is MNHEY and CDR2 SVGAGI. Trimming removed 6 bases at V and 5 bases at J, with 7 bases between.

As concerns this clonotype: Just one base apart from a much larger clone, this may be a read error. In DNA form, the CDR3 reads TGTGCCAGCAGTTACACGCGGGGGGCCGGAAACACCATATATTTT. Residues: CASSYTRGAGNTIYF. The rearrangement uses TRBV6-5 and TRBJ1-3; possible D gene TRBD1, 6 bases. Trimming took 2 bases from V and 4 from J, leaving 12 bases between them. There are 15 residues in the CDR3. Germline V gene sequence: CDR1 MNHEY, CDR2 SVGAGI.

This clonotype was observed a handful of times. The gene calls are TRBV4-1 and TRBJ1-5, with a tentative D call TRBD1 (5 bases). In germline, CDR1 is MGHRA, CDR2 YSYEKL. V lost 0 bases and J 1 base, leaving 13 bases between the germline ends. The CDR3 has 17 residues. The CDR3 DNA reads TGCGCCAGCAGCCAAGATTCAGGGCTGCACAGCAATCAGCCCCAGCATTTT. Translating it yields CASSQDSGLHSNQPQHF.

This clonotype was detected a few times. The CDR3 bases are TGTGCCAGCAGTTACTCCCCCATAGAGGCCGAGACCCAGTACTTC. This gives the protein CASSYSPIEAETQYF. The chain recombines TRBV6-2 or TRBV6-3 with TRBJ2-5; no definite D call. This CDR3 contains 15 residues. V lost 0 bases and J lost 5, with 13 bases in between. CDR1 is MNHEY and CDR2 is SVGEGT in the germline V gene.

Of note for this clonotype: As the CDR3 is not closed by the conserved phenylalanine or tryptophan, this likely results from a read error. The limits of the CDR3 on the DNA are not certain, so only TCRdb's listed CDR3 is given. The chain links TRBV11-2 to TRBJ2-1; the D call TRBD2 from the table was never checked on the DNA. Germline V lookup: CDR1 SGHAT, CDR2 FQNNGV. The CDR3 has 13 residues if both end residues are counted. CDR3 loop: CASTGTSGYEHFL.

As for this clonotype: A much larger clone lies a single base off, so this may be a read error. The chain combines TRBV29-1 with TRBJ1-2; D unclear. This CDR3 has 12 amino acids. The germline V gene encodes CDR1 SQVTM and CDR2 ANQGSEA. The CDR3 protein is CSVERAGYGYAF. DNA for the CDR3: TGCAGCGTTGAAAGGGCGGGCTATGGCTACGCCTTC.

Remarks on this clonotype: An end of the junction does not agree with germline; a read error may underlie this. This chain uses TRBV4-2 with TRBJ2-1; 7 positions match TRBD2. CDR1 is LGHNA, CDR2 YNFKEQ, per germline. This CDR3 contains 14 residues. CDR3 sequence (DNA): TGTGTCAGCAGCCAAGATGGGGGGGGGAATGAGCAGTTCTTC. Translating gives CVSSQDGGGNEQFF.

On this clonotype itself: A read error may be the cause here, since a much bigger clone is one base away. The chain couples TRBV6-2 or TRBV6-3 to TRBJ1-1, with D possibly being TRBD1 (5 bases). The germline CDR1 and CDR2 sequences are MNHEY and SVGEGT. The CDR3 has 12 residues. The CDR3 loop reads CVSSSGWTEAFF. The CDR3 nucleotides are TGTGTCAGCAGTTCAGGGTGGACTGAAGCTTTCTTT.

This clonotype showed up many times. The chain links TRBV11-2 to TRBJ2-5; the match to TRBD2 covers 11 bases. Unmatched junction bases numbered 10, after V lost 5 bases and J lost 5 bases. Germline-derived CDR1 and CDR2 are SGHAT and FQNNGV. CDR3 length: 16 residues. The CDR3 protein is CASSPRTSGLYETQYF. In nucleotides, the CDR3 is TGTGCCAGCAGCCCGCGGACTAGCGGGTTGTATGAGACCCAGTACTTC.

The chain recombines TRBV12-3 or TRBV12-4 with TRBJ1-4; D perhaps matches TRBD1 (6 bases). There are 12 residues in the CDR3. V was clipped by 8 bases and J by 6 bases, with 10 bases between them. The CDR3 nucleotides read TGTGCCAGCGCAGGGGAGGATGAAAAACTGTTTTTT. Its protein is CASAGEDEKLFF.